Sequencing of this T cell receptor (beta chain) was carried out in a study of PD-L1 blockade in urothelial cancer. Study details: Each participant's history included 0 to 3 prior chemotherapy regimens. Blood was analyzed 3 weeks (second dose) and 6 weeks after treatment start.

Trimming cost V 4 bases and J 5 bases, with 14 bases left between them. Germline loops: CDR1 LNHDA, CDR2 SQIVND (reference sequence). CDR3 size: 14 residues. Spiked synthetic TCR analogs estimated absolute template abundance per PCR. The data were produced by immunoSEQ multiplex PCR, yet TCRdb's version contains in-frame clones alone and is incomplete. The repertoire holds 130,000 or so clones, with about four fifths as singletons. Stated time point: pretreatment peripheral blood. The V call is TRBV19, the J call TRBJ2-5; D might be TRBD2 (7 bases). This clonotype was sampled from a man aged 45-65 years with urothelial cancer. Specimen: PBMCs, collected around atezolizumab (anti-PD-L1) treatment. CDR3 region: CASSTIPGGETQYF. DNA for the CDR3: TGTGCCAGTAGTACGATCCCGGGGGGCGAGACCCAGTACTTC.